The 14 T cell receptor beta chains below all came from one sample that was sequenced in a study of shared clonotypes between healthy human individuals. The table came from immunoSEQ multiplex PCR; TCRdb's copy has only in-frame clones and leaves some out. Altogether 1.4 million to 1.5 million clones are present, approximately 96% being singletons, with the ten largest covering over 1%. The sample was naive CD4+ T cells sorted from blood. Subset noted: CD45RA+ positively selected. These receptors were obtained from a man younger than 40 in good health.

The chain is built from TRBV21-1 and TRBJ1-5. TRBV21-1 is classified as a pseudogene. The CDR3 totals 15 residues. The CDR3 coding sequence is TGTGCCAGCAGCCCCCTGGGGGGGGGCCATCAGCCCCAGCATTTT. It specifies CASSPLGGGHQPQHF.

J is TRBJ2-1 and V is TRBV11-2; 7 bases are shared with TRBD1. Germline CDR1 and CDR2: SGHAT and FQNNGV. The CDR3 extends over 15 amino acids. With 1 base clipped from V and 5 bases from J, the junction kept 5 bases outside the gene matches. CDR3 in amino acids: CASSLGQGSDNEQFF. Here the CDR3 DNA reads TGTGCCAGCAGCTTAGGACAGGGTTCCGACAATGAGCAGTTCTTC.

This clone has only one observation. This chain links TRBV9 with TRBJ1-5; TRBD1 matches at 7 bases. This CDR3 is 14 amino acids long. Germline V CDR1 and CDR2: SGDLS, YYNGEE. The junction had 4 bases not matched to a gene; V was cut back by 3 bases and J by 4 bases. CDR3 bases: TGTGCCAGCAGCGAGACAGGGCTGAATCAGCCCCAGCATTTT. Translation gives CASSETGLNQPQHF.

The V gene is TRBV6-1, the J gene TRBJ2-7; TRBD1 is a possible D gene (5 bases). The CDR3 runs to 15 residues. The ends were cut back, 7 bases at V and 0 bases at J, with 16 bases in the middle. Germline CDR1 is MNHNS and CDR2 is SASEGT. The CDR3 sequence: CASTIIQGSSYEQYF. CDR3 nucleotide sequence: TGTGCCAGCACCATCATTCAGGGTAGCTCCTACGAGCAGTACTTC.

This clone showed up just once. This chain connects TRBV10-3 to TRBJ2-1, with 8 bases that match TRBD2. The V gene's germline CDR1 is ENHRY and CDR2 SYGVKD. This CDR3 contains 12 residues. Trimming took 5 bases from V and 10 from J; bases not matched to a gene: 4. CDR3 bases: TGTGCCATCAGTATAGCGGGAAACGAGCAGTTCTTC. As protein: CAISIAGNEQFF.

This clone came up once. This chain uses TRBV6-1 with TRBJ2-3; tentative D call: TRBD2 (7 bases). Germline CDR1 MNHNS, CDR2 SASEGT. The CDR3 contains 15 residues. V was cut by 7 bases and J by 3 bases, with 17 bases left in between. CDR3 sequence reads: CASNGRGAGTDTQYF. The CDR3 DNA is TGTGCCAGCAATGGTCGGGGGGCCGGGACAGATACGCAGTATTTT.

V is TRBV29-1 and J is TRBJ1-1; D is ambiguous. The CDR3 totals 14 residues. V shed 7 bases and J shed 0 bases, with 15 bases lying between them. The germline CDR1 and CDR2 sequences are SQVTM and ANQGSEA. The CDR3 DNA is TGCAGCGGGTCTCTTCTGAGGTTGAACACTGAAGCTTTCTTT. Residues: CSGSLLRLNTEAFF.

This rearrangement joins TRBV7-9 to TRBJ2-1; D not resolved. V was clipped by 5 bases and J by 0 bases, with 8 bases between them. CDR1 SEHNR and CDR2 FQNEAQ come from the germline V gene (reference sequence). The CDR3 spans 14 residues. CDR3: CASSARISYNEQFF. As DNA, the CDR3 is TGTGCCAGCAGCGCCCGTATCTCCTACAATGAGCAGTTCTTC.

The chain employs TRBV5-1 and TRBJ1-5; 8 bases are a match to TRBD1. V lost 1 base and J lost 7; bases outside the gene matches: 7. This CDR3 region has 15 residues. Germline V gene data show CDR1 as SGHRS and CDR2 as YFSETQ. The CDR3 DNA reads as TGCGCCAGCAGCTTGTTAGGAACAGGGGGACAGCCCCAGCATTTT. It translates to CASSLLGTGGQPQHF.

The chain couples TRBV9 to TRBJ1-2; D ambiguous. Germline V lookup: CDR1 SGDLS, CDR2 YYNGEE. This CDR3 contains 12 residues. The V gene lost 0 bases and the J gene lost 5 bases, with 5 bases spanning the gap. In DNA form, the CDR3 reads TGTGCCAGCAGCGTAGGGAGGTATGGCTACACCTTC. This sequence encodes CASSVGRYGYTF.

The chain employs TRBV9 and TRBJ2-7; 7 bases align to TRBD1. V gave up 0 bases and J gave up 8 bases; unmatched junction bases: 5. There are 13 residues in the CDR3. Germline assignment: CDR1 SGDLS and CDR2 YYNGEE. CDR3 residues: CASSVALRGQQYF. The DNA of the CDR3 is TGTGCCAGCAGCGTAGCTTTGAGGGGGCAGCAGTACTTC.

The chain couples TRBV4-1 to TRBJ2-2, with a tentative D call TRBD1 (6 bases). This CDR3 is 14 amino acids long. V lost 0 bases, J lost 8 bases, and 10 bases lay in between. Germline assignment: CDR1 MGHRA and CDR2 YSYEKL. DNA for the CDR3: TGCGCCAGCAGCCAAGATTGGGGGACAGGGGAGCTGTTTTTT. This codes for CASSQDWGTGELFF.

The V and J genes are TRBV6-5 and TRBJ1-2; 9 nucleotides line up with TRBD1. The germline CDR1 and CDR2 sequences are MNHEY and SVGAGI. The CDR3 contains 14 residues. V trimming: 6 bases; J trimming: 3 bases; junction bases outside the gene matches: 5. CDR3: CASRQRTGDYGYTF. CDR3 coding DNA: TGTGCCAGCAGACAGAGGACAGGGGACTATGGCTACACCTTC.

The chain's CDR3 is CASSQISGSNGEQYF. The CDR3 bases are TGTGCCAGCAGTCAAATATCTGGATCTAACGGCGAGCAGTACTTC. This sequence joins TRBV11-2 and TRBJ2-7, with D uncertain. CDR3 length: 15 residues. CDR1 is SGHAT and CDR2 is FQNNGV in the germline V gene. V was pared by 6 bases and J by 6 bases, with 21 bases between.